Shown below are 10 T cell receptor beta chains from a single sample sequenced in a study of OX40 agonist ivuxolimab in advanced cancers. Receptor libraries were prepared by the immunoSEQ multiplex PCR assay. TCRdb provides this immuneACCESS table in a form limited to in-frame rearrangements. Some clones are lacking; in checked studies, under half of them reflect an unresolved V gene, and why the rest are absent is not known. Within this sample are roughly 110,000 clones, with 75% to 95% of them counted one time only. Clones ranked in the top ten supply around 0.47% of the sample. The sequenced sample was CD4+ or CD8+ T cells sorted from blood, obtained in a trial of the OX40 agonist ivuxolimab. The receptors come from an adult with an advanced solid tumor such as melanoma, head and neck, liver or kidney cancer.

The chain uses TRBV7-6 and TRBJ2-2; 7 bases match TRBD1. V trimming: 5 bases; J trimming: 6 bases; junction bases outside the gene matches: 6. CDR1 is SGHVS and CDR2 is FNYEAQ in the germline V gene. This CDR3 comprises 14 residues. DNA of the CDR3: TGTGCCAGCAGCCCAACCACAGGGGCCGGGGAGCTGTTTTTT. This encodes CASSPTTGAGELFF.

This chain links TRBV28 with TRBJ2-1; D gene ambiguous. CDR3 length: 15 amino acids. Per germline, CDR1 MDHEN and CDR2 SYDVKM. Trimming removed 2 bases at V and 7 bases at J, with 15 bases between. The DNA of the CDR3 is TGTGCCAGCAGTTTAGTCGGTGGGCAGCCTAATGAGCAGTTCTTC. Protein product: CASSLVGGQPNEQFF.

This clone was recorded once. This chain links TRBV27 with TRBJ2-4; weak D call: TRBD1 (5 bases). The ends were cut back, 2 bases at V and 5 bases at J, with 10 bases in the middle. This CDR3 is built from 14 residues. The germline V gene has CDR1 MNHEY and CDR2 SMNVEV (reference sequence). CDR3 DNA sequence: TGTGCCAGCAGTTTAGGGGCCAGGGAAAACATTCAGTACTTC. Its protein is CASSLGARENIQYF.

The chain joins TRBV7-9 to TRBJ2-5, with TRBD2 identical over 8 bases. The germline CDR1 and CDR2 sequences are SEHNR and FQNEAQ (reference sequence). Germline trimming cut 7 bases from V and 5 bases from J; bases unmatched to any gene: 12. This CDR3 spans 15 amino acids. In DNA, the CDR3 is TGTGCCAGCAACCAGGCGCGGGGGGACGGGGAGACCCAGTACTTC. Protein: CASNQARGDGETQYF. Supplemented by reference TRBV7-9 and TRBJ2-5, the full variable domain reads DTGVSQNPRHKITKRGQNVTFRCDPISEHNRLYWYRQTLGQGPEFLTYFQNEAQLEKSRLLSDRFSAERPKGSFSTLEIQRTEQGDSAMYLCASNQARGDGETQYFGPGTRLLVL.

The gene calls are TRBV19 and TRBJ2-3; 14 bases line up with TRBD2. The CDR3 runs to 13 residues. Germline-derived CDR1 and CDR2 are LNHDA and SQIVND (reference sequence). The J segment lost 6 bases and the V segment lost 10 bases, leaving 3 bases of the junction unmatched. The CDR3 nucleotides read TGTGCCACGGGGACTAGCGGGGGTGATACGCAGTATTTT. Translated: CATGTSGGDTQYF.

J is TRBJ1-1 and V is TRBV27; 11 positions match TRBD1. The CDR3 sequence is 19 residues long. J gave up 1 base and V 6 bases, and 16 bases lay outside the gene matches. Looked up from germline, CDR1 is MNHEY and CDR2 is SMNVEV (reference sequence). The CDR3 protein is CASSPEPTWTGGRNTEAFF. The CDR3 coding sequence is TGTGCCAGCAGCCCCGAACCTACATGGACAGGGGGCAGGAACACTGAAGCTTTCTTT.

This clone was detected only a few times. The chain recombines TRBV19 with TRBJ2-5; D is unresolved. Trimming shortened V by 5 bases and J by 3 bases, and 10 bases separated the two germline ends. The V gene's germline CDR1 is LNHDA and CDR2 SQIVND (reference sequence). The CDR3 extends over 13 amino acids. This chain's CDR3 is CASSRAPEETQYF. In nucleotides, the CDR3 is TGTGCCAGTAGTCGGGCGCCAGAAGAGACCCAGTACTTC.

This chain connects TRBV7-9 to TRBJ2-7; 9 bases are a match to TRBD1. With 1 base clipped from V and 1 base from J, the junction kept 5 bases outside the gene matches. The CDR3 extends over 16 amino acids. Germline V CDR1 and CDR2: SEHNR, FQNEAQ (reference sequence). The chain's CDR3 is CASSLVETGGSYEQYF. In DNA, the CDR3 is TGTGCCAGCAGCTTAGTCGAGACAGGGGGTTCCTACGAGCAGTACTTC.

The chain links TRBV25-1 to TRBJ1-2, with 7 bases fitting TRBD1. This CDR3 has 16 amino acids. The V gene end was trimmed by 3 bases and the J gene end by 4 bases; junction bases not matched to a gene: 11. CDR1 is MGHDK, CDR2 SYGVNS, per germline. The CDR3: CASSDPNRGATYGYTF. CDR3 bases: TGTGCCAGCAGTGACCCGAACAGGGGTGCGACCTATGGCTACACCTTC.

This chain uses TRBV29-1 with TRBJ1-1; D not certain. In germline, CDR1 is SQVTM, CDR2 ANQGSEA. CDR3 length: 12 residues. V was pared by 0 bases and J by 1 base, with 3 bases between. Here the CDR3 DNA reads TGCAGCGTTGAAGAAGGGAACACTGAAGCTTTCTTT. Protein: CSVEEGNTEAFF.